This T cell receptor beta chain was sequenced in a study of cytomegalovirus exposure and HLA in healthy donors. Study as a whole: Tens of millions of unique TCRs, all from HLA-typed donors, were included in an early release of the data.

Germline assignment: CDR1 SGHDN and CDR2 FVKESK. V was trimmed by 4 bases and J by 3 bases, leaving 9 bases between them. This CDR3 contains 13 residues. PCR amplification relied on 60 Vbeta primers (plus 13 Jbeta primers). Clones were sequenced by immunoSEQ multiplex PCR, and TCRdb holds only the in-frame ones, with some missing. The data show 100,000 to 150,000 clones, 70% to 85% seen once. The chain has TRBV14 and TRBJ1-2; D gene ambiguous. The clonotype originates from a boy between 2 and 10 years old in good health and CMV-seronegative. Sequencing was performed on PBMCs. This chain's CDR3 is CASSPQTDYGYTF. The CDR3 DNA follows: TGTGCCAGCAGCCCGCAGACTGACTATGGCTACACCTTC.